A selection of T cell receptor beta chains follows, all from one sample in a study of metastatic and nonmetastatic thyroid tumors. TCRdb re-called the PCR reads via MiXCR. The data contain around 89,000 clones, 15% of them singletons. Material for sequencing was blood. The receptor set was obtained from a female donor with papillary thyroid cancer or a benign thyroid nodule (not recorded which). Some clones in this sample may be carry-over from other donors' samples. Both conserved end residues are part of each CDR3. D genes are given only for firm matches. Clone size is given for some rows only: seen once, a few or many times, or a class if the clone is expanded.

many	TRBJ1-2	TRBV5-1	NA	CASSLGGVQTFSYTF	TGCGCCAGCAGCTTGGGGGGAGTGCAGACCTTCTCCTACACCTTC
many	TRBJ1-2	TRBV30	NA	CAWIGETEGYTF	TGTGCCTGGATTGGAGAGACGGAGGGCTACACCTTC
few	TRBJ2-3	TRBV12-3/TRBV12-4	TRBD2	CASNYWGGGASTDTQYF	TGTGCCAGCAATTATTGGGGCGGGGGGGCCTCCACAGATACGCAGTATTTT
many	TRBJ2-2	TRBV4-2	NA	CASSQDRLGVTGELFF	TGTGCCAGCAGCCAAGATCGATTAGGGGTCACCGGGGAGCTGTTTTTT
many	TRBJ1-5	TRBV6-2/TRBV6-3	TRBD1	CASSSDRVRRQPQHF	TGTGCCAGCAGCTCGGACAGGGTACGAAGGCAGCCCCAGCATTTT
many	TRBJ2-2	TRBV19	NA	CASSTRTLTGELFF	TGTGCCAGTAGTACGAGGACTCTCACCGGGGAGCTGTTTTTT
many	TRBJ1-5	TRBV15	TRBD1	CATSLMDRLNQPQHF	TGTGCCACCAGTTTAATGGACAGGTTGAATCAGCCCCAGCATTTT
many	TRBJ2-2	TRBV10-2	NA	CAAKARGADTGELFF	TGCGCCGCCAAGGCTAGGGGGGCTGACACCGGGGAGCTGTTTTTT
many	TRBJ1-1	TRBV6-6	NA	CASSYSMGAVEAFF	TGTGCCAGCAGTTACTCGATGGGGGCGGTTGAAGCTTTCTTT
many	TRBJ1-1	TRBV25-1	NA	CASIARGSYTEAFF	TGTGCCAGCATTGCCAGGGGCTCGTACACTGAAGCTTTCTTT
many	TRBJ2-5	TRBV7-9	TRBD1	CASSIRTGGQETQYF	TGTGCCAGCAGCATAAGGACAGGGGGCCAAGAGACCCAGTACTTC
few	TRBJ2-3	TRBV12-3/TRBV12-4	NA	CASSLSAGRQDTQYF	TGTGCCAGCAGTTTATCGGCAGGGAGGCAAGATACGCAGTATTTT
many	TRBJ2-2	TRBV5-5	NA	CASSFEVTGELFF	TGTGCCAGCAGCTTCGAGGTCACCGGGGAGCTGTTTTTT
many	TRBJ2-7	TRBV4-1	NA	CASSQAHGITEQYF	TGCGCCAGCAGCCAAGCCCATGGAATCACGGAGCAGTACTTC
NA	TRBJ1-1	TRBV4-2	NA	CASSQDSGANTEAFF	TGTGCCAGCAGCCAAGATTCGGGGGCGAACACTGAAGCTTTCTTT
many	TRBJ1-5	TRBV15	NA	CATSPDGTVNQPQHF	TGTGCCACCAGCCCCGACGGGACGGTAAATCAGCCCCAGCATTTT
many	TRBJ2-1	TRBV18	NA	CASSRSGVSYNEQFF	TGTGCCAGCTCACGCTCCGGGGTGTCCTACAATGAGCAGTTCTTC
many	TRBJ2-7	TRBV7-2	NA	CASSLVGTPEQYF	TGTGCCAGCAGCTTAGTAGGGACTCCCGAGCAGTACTTC